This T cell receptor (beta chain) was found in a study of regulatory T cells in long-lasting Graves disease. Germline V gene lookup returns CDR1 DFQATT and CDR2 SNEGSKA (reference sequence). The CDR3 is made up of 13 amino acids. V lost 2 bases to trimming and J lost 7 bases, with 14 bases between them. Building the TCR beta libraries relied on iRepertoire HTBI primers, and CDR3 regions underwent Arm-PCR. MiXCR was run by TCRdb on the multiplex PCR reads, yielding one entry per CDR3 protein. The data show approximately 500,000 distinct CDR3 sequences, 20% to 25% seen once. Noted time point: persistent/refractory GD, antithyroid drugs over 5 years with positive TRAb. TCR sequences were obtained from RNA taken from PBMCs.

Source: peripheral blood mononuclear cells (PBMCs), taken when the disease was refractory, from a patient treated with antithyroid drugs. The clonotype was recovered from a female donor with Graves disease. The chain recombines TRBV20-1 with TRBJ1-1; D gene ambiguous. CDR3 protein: CSARRTSEHEAFF. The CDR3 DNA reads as TGCAGTGCTAGACGGACTAGCGAGCATGAAGCTTTCTTT.